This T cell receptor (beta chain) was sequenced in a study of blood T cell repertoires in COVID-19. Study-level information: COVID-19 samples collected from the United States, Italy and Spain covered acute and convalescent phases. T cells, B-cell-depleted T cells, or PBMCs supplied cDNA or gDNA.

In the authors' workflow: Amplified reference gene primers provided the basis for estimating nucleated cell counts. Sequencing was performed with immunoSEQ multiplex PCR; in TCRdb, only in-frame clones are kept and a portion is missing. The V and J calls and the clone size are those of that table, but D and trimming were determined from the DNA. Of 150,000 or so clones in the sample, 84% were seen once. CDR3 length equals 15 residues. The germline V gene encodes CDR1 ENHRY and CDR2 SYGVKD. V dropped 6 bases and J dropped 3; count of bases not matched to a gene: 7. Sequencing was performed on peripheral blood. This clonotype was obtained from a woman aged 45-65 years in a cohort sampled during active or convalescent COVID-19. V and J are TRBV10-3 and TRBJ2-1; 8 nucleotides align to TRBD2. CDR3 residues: CAISEPGLDYNEQFF. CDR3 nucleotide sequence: TGTGCCATCAGCGAGCCGGGACTAGACTACAATGAGCAGTTCTTC.